These T cell receptor beta chains were read from a single sample in a study of OX40 agonist ivuxolimab in advanced cancers. Clones were read by immunoSEQ multiplex PCR, and TCRdb kept only the in-frame ones, dropping some. There are 57,000 or so clones in the sample; roughly 81% occur only once, and roughly 4.5% lies in the top ten. Sequencing used CD4+ or CD8+ T cells sorted from blood, obtained in a trial of the OX40 agonist ivuxolimab. These receptors came from an adult with an advanced solid tumor such as melanoma, head and neck, liver or kidney cancer. Both conserved end residues are part of each CDR3. Each record gives: J gene, CDR3 length, V gene, D gene, clone size, CDR3 DNA, CDR3 protein. D genes are given only for firm matches. Size is stated for part of the rows, as once, few or many counts, or as a class when the clone is expanded.

TRBJ2-3 17 TRBV9 TRBD2 few TGTGCCAGCAGCGCCGCTAGCGGGGGTACTAGCACAGATACGCAGTATTTT CASSAASGGTSTDTQYF
TRBJ2-5 14 TRBV6-1 - few TGTGCCGCGGATACGGGGGGCGTCCTGGAGACCCAGTACTTC CAADTGGVLETQYF
TRBJ2-4 15 TRBV19 TRBD2 - TGTGCCAGTAGTATAGATCGGTCTAGCGGAAACATTCAGTACTTC CASSIDRSSGNIQYF
TRBJ2-7 15 TRBV12-5 TRBD2 - TGTGCTAGTGGTTTGCTACTAGCGGGAGGGGGGGAGCAGTACTTC CASGLLLAGGGEQYF
TRBJ2-1 15 TRBV7-9 TRBD1 - TGTGCCAGCAGCTCCTTAACTCGACAGGGAAATGAGCAGTTCTTC CASSSLTRQGNEQFF
TRBJ2-3 16 TRBV13 TRBD2 - TGTGCCAGCAGCTTAGGCGGGACTAGCGGGAAGGATACGCAGTATTTT CASSLGGTSGKDTQYF
TRBJ2-7 18 TRBV4-2 TRBD2 - TGTGCCAGCAGCCAAGAGCCCTCCAGCGGGAGCGTCTCCTACGAGCAGTACTTC CASSQEPSSGSVSYEQYF
TRBJ1-2 14 TRBV6-5 - - TGTGCCAGCAGTTACTCGACAGAGGGATATGGCTACACCTTC CASSYSTEGYGYTF
TRBJ2-7 15 TRBV9 TRBD2 few TGTGCCAGCAGCGTTGGACTAGCGAGCCACTACGAGCAGTACTTC CASSVGLASHYEQYF
TRBJ2-7 13 TRBV11-2 - - TGTGCCAGCAGCTCCAGGCCCACGGACGAGCAGTACTTC CASSSRPTDEQYF
TRBJ2-7 18 TRBV7-9 - - TGTGCCAGCAGCTCTTTAGTCCCCCCTCCGGGCTTATCGGACGAGCAGTACTTC CASSSLVPPPGLSDEQYF
TRBJ2-3 11 TRBV18 - - TGTGCCAGCTCCCCTGGGGATACGCAGTATTTT CASSPGDTQYF
TRBJ2-7 18 TRBV28 TRBD2 - TGTGCCAGCAGTTCCAGACTAGCGGGAGAATGGGTCTCCTACGAGCAGTACTTC CASSSRLAGEWVSYEQYF
TRBJ2-7 14 TRBV27 - - TGTGCCAGCAGTTTACGGGCGGCCGCAGAAGAGCAGTACTTC CASSLRAAAEEQYF
TRBJ1-5 15 TRBV27 - - TGTGCCAGCAGTTCTGTCCCGTCGAGCAATCAGCCCCAGCATTTT CASSSVPSSNQPQHF
TRBJ1-1 15 TRBV28 - - TGTGCCAGCACTCCGGCCCCAGGGCTGAACACTGAAGCTTTCTTT CASTPAPGLNTEAFF
TRBJ2-3 16 TRBV2 - - TGTGCCAGCAGTCGGACATTGGGACCGACCACAGATACGCAGTATTTT CASSRTLGPTTDTQYF
TRBJ1-4 11 TRBV25-1 - - TGTGCCAGCAGTATAAGCGAAAAACTGTTTTTT CASSISEKLFF
TRBJ2-7 16 TRBV13 TRBD1 few TGTGCCAGCAGCACCCTAAGGACAGGGGGTTACTACGAGCAGTACTTC CASSTLRTGGYYEQYF
TRBJ2-5 13 TRBV18 - - TGTGCCAGCTACGGGGGCCCCCTGGAGACCCAGTACTTC CASYGGPLETQYF
TRBJ1-5 16 TRBV19 - - TGTGCCAGTAGTCTTGGGGACAAAGGCGATAATCAGCCCCAGCATTTT CASSLGDKGDNQPQHF
TRBJ1-5 13 TRBV6-5 - - TGTGCCAGCAACCGGGATGGCAATCAGCCCCAGCATTTT CASNRDGNQPQHF
TRBJ2-1 15 TRBV30 - - TGTGCCTGGAGCGAGGGGATGAGCTCCTACAATGAGCAGTTCTTC CAWSEGMSSYNEQFF
TRBJ2-2 15 TRBV6-5 - - TGTGCCAGCAGCCTACTAGTTGGAGGGGCCGGGGAGCTGTTTTTT CASSLLVGGAGELFF
TRBJ1-4 15 TRBV4-3 - - TGCGCCAGCAGCCAAGATTTTCGGGGTACGGGAAAACTGTTTTTT CASSQDFRGTGKLFF
TRBJ1-2 14 TRBV9 - - TGTGCCAGCAGCGGAAAACAGGGCCACTATGGCTACACCTTC CASSGKQGHYGYTF
TRBJ1-5 17 TRBV4-1 - - TGCGCCAGCAGCCAAGGGGCCCACTCCCCTAGCAATCAGCCCCAGCATTTT CASSQGAHSPSNQPQHF
TRBJ2-7 12 TRBV2 - few TGTGCCAGCGCAGGGGGGGGTCACGAGCAGTACTTC CASAGGGHEQYF
TRBJ1-1 17 TRBV7-8 TRBD1 once TGTGCCAGCAGCTCCGGGAGGTGGACAGGTGTGAACACTGAAGCTTTCTTT CASSSGRWTGVNTEAFF
TRBJ1-6 14 TRBV28 - - TGTGCCAGCAGTTCCCCCGACAGAGGATCACCCCTCCACTTT CASSSPDRGSPLHF
TRBJ1-1 15 TRBV7-9 - - TGTGCCAGCAGGGAGGGTATTGGTATAGCGACTGAAGCTTTCTTT CASREGIGIATEAFF
TRBJ2-7 13 TRBV11-2 - few TGTGCCAGCAGCTTAGACACGTCCTACGAGCAGTACTTC CASSLDTSYEQYF
TRBJ2-1 15 TRBV4-3 TRBD2 - TGCGCCAGCAGCCAAGGGACTAGCGGTTACAATGAGCAGTTCTTC CASSQGTSGYNEQFF
TRBJ2-2 14 TRBV10-1 - - TGCGCCAGCAGTGAGTCCGGGAACACCGGGGAGCTGTTTTTT CASSESGNTGELFF
TRBJ2-7 13 TRBV7-2 TRBD2 - TGTGCCAGCAGCCCCGAGGGAGGGTTGGAGCAGTACTTC CASSPEGGLEQYF
TRBJ2-1 14 TRBV27 TRBD2 - TGTGCCAGCAGCCCCGTAAGAAGCGGGAGTTTCCAGTTCTTC CASSPVRSGSFQFF
TRBJ2-7 12 TRBV5-4 TRBD2 - TGTGCCAGCAGCTTCTCGGGAGGGGAGCAGTACTTC CASSFSGGEQYF
TRBJ2-5 12 TRBV11-3 - - TGTGCCAGCAGCAAAGGGGAAGAGACCCAGTACTTC CASSKGEETQYF
TRBJ2-1 14 TRBV5-1 - - TGCGCCAGCAGCTTTGAGGGAGTAGGGAATGAGCAGTTCTTC CASSFEGVGNEQFF
TRBJ2-1 21 TRBV9 TRBD1 - TGTGCCAGCAGCACACCCGTGAGGGGACAGGGTGGGACTAAAGACTACAATGAGCAGTTCTTC CASSTPVRGQGGTKDYNEQFF
TRBJ2-2 15 TRBV28 - - TGTGCCAGCGTCCGTAATACAGGAATGGTGGGGGAGCTGTTTTTT CASVRNTGMVGELFF
TRBJ2-7 13 TRBV18 TRBD1 - TGTGCCAGCTCACTCGACAGGGGGTACGAGCAGTACTTC CASSLDRGYEQYF
TRBJ1-6 14 TRBV5-1 - - TGCGCCAGCAGCTTGCAAGGGGTAGATTCACCCCTCCACTTT CASSLQGVDSPLHF
TRBJ2-5 11 TRBV7-2 - - TGTGCCAGCAGTTCAAGAGAGACCCAGTACTTC CASSSRETQYF
TRBJ2-5 18 TRBV5-4 TRBD2 once TGTGCCAGCAGCTTGGTATCCGGGACTAGCGGATTACAAGAGACCCAGTACTTC CASSLVSGTSGLQETQYF
TRBJ2-7 13 TRBV28 - - TGTGCCAGCAGGGTGGGGGGAACCTACGAGCAGTACTTC CASRVGGTYEQYF
TRBJ2-5 16 TRBV11-2 TRBD2 once TGTGCCAGCAGCCCCCCCAATAGCGGGAGGGAAGAGACCCAGTACTTC CASSPPNSGREETQYF
TRBJ2-1 16 TRBV7-2 - few TGTGCCAGCAGCTTAGATTCAGGGAGTAGGGGCAATGAGCAGTTCTTC CASSLDSGSRGNEQFF
TRBJ2-3 14 TRBV5-4 TRBD2 - TGTGCCAGCAGGGGCGGGAGGGATACAGATACGCAGTATTTT CASRGGRDTDTQYF
TRBJ2-2 17 TRBV9 - once TGTGCCAGCAGCGACTCCTCGGGACACGCGAACACCGGGGAGCTGTTTTTT CASSDSSGHANTGELFF
TRBJ2-1 10 TRBV30 - few TGTGCCTCCGAAGCGTTGGAGCAGTTCTTC CASEALEQFF
TRBJ2-7 14 TRBV5-1 TRBD2 - TGCGCCAGCAGCCCTAGCGGGGGAAGCTACGAGCAGTACTTC CASSPSGGSYEQYF